This TCR beta chain comes out of a study of cytomegalovirus exposure and HLA in healthy donors. A multiplex PCR was run with 60 Vbeta primers and 13 Jbeta primers. TCRdb's copy holds only in-frame clones and misses some; the assay was immunoSEQ multiplex PCR. In all, the sample yields around 100,000 clones. From germline, CDR1 is SQVTM and CDR2 ANQGSEA. V lost 3 bases to trimming and J lost 4 bases, with 10 bases between them. The length of the CDR3 is 14 residues. This chain uses TRBV29-1 with TRBJ2-6, with TRBD2 as a possible D gene (6 bases). The specimen sequenced was PBMCs. The sequence derives from a man aged 35 to 55 in good health and CMV-seronegative. The CDR3 nucleotides are TGCAGCGTTGATGGAGGGGCCGGGGCCAACGTCCTGACTTTC. It is translated as CSVDGGAGANVLTF.